A single sample gave rise to the 17 T cell receptor beta chains below, sequenced in a study of shared clonotypes between healthy human individuals. CD8 cells classed as naive were CD45RO-negative and positively selected for CCR7, excluding terminally differentiated effector memory CD45RA+ cells. Only in-frame clones appear in the TCRdb table, and some are missing; sequencing was by immunoSEQ multiplex PCR. This repertoire shows nearly 2 million clones, over 85% found once; its top ten account for 0.9% to 1.5%. Sequencing was performed on naive CD8+ T cells sorted from blood. Receptors originate from a man between 18 and 29 years old in good health.

This sequence joins TRBV9 and TRBJ1-4, with a weak D call TRBD1 (5 bases). V was trimmed by 3 bases and J by 6 bases, leaving 9 bases between them. CDR1 and CDR2 (germline): SGDLS, YYNGEE. The CDR3 has 13 residues. CDR3 sequence (DNA): TGTGCCAGCAGCGCGGACACGTATGAAAAACTGTTTTTT. Its translation: CASSADTYEKLFF. Full variable domain (remainder filled in from reference TRBV9 and TRBJ1-4): DSGVTQTPKHLITATGQRVTLRCSPRSGDLSVYWYQQSLDQGLQFLIQYYNGEERAKGNILERFSAQQFPDLHSELNLSSLELGDSALYFCASSADTYEKLFFGSGTQLSVL.

The chain links TRBV25-1 to TRBJ2-5, with D unresolved. Trimming stripped 5 bases from V and 1 base from J, with 5 bases between. Germline assignment: CDR1 MGHDK and CDR2 SYGVNS. The CDR3 is 12 amino acids. The CDR3 nucleotides read TGTGCCAGCAGTCTTCCCCAAGAGACCCAGTACTTC. Its protein is CASSLPQETQYF. The entire variable domain, with the rest obtained from reference TRBV25-1 and TRBJ2-5, is as follows: EADIYQTPRYLVIGTGKKITLECSQTMGHDKMYWYQQDPGMELHLIHYSYGVNSTEKGDLSSESTVSRIRTEHFPLTLESARPSHTSQYLCASSLPQETQYFGPGTRLLVL.

The chain uses TRBV2 and TRBJ2-1, with 12 positions matching TRBD2. The CDR3 extends over 17 amino acids. CDR1 is SNHLY and CDR2 is FYNNEI in the germline V gene. The V and J ends lost 5 bases and 4 bases, in that order; junction bases with no gene match: 9. CDR3: CASSSITSGGIYNEQFF. The CDR3 nucleotides read TGTGCCAGCAGTTCTATCACTAGCGGGGGGATATACAATGAGCAGTTCTTC.

V is TRBV6-5 and J is TRBJ1-2; no clear D gene. This CDR3 has 15 residues. Germline assignment: CDR1 MNHEY and CDR2 SVGAGI. V was pared by 0 bases and J by 6 bases, with 14 bases between. CDR3 loop: CASSYSNEGRDGYTF. The CDR3 nucleotides are TGTGCCAGCAGTTACTCGAATGAAGGGAGAGATGGCTACACCTTC.

Details on this clone: The same CDR3 can be traced to other DNA sequences in this sample. V usage is TRBV6-5 and J usage is TRBJ1-1; 7 bases align to TRBD1. V lost 2 bases, J lost 0 bases, and 0 bases stayed unmatched. This CDR3 spans 14 amino acids. Germline-derived CDR1 and CDR2 are MNHEY and SVGAGI. In DNA, the CDR3 is TGTGCCAGCAGTTACAGGGGGCTGAACACTGAAGCTTTCTTT. Protein sequence: CASSYRGLNTEAFF.

This clone was counted a single time. This chain joins TRBV7-3 and TRBJ2-7; TRBD1 agrees at 7 bases. Germline V CDR1 and CDR2: SGHTA, FQGTGA. This CDR3 region has 15 residues. The V and J ends lost 5 bases and 4 bases, in that order; junction bases with no gene match: 11. The CDR3 nucleotides read TGTGCCAGCAGCCAACAGACAGGGATCGGGTACGAGCAGTACTTC. Encoded protein: CASSQQTGIGYEQYF.

V gene TRBV7-9 combines with J gene TRBJ2-2, with D perhaps TRBD2 (6 bases). This CDR3 contains 14 residues. V was trimmed by 5 bases and J by 7 bases, leaving 14 bases between them. Per the germline V gene, CDR1 is SEHNR and CDR2 is FQNEAQ (reference sequence). CDR3 loop: CASSSPGEVGELFF. CDR3 bases: TGTGCCAGCAGCAGTCCGGGGGAGGTCGGGGAGCTGTTTTTT. Combining the CDR3 with reference TRBV7-9 and TRBJ2-2 gives the whole variable domain DTGVSQNPRHKITKRGQNVTFRCDPISEHNRLYWYRQTLGQGPEFLTYFQNEAQLEKSRLLSDRFSAERPKGSFSTLEIQRTEQGDSAMYLCASSSPGEVGELFFGEGSRLTVL.

The chain combines TRBV5-1 with TRBJ2-7; 9 bases line up with TRBD2. CDR1 and CDR2 from the germline V gene are SGHRS and YFSETQ. This CDR3 has 15 amino acids. V was clipped by 4 bases and J by 6 bases; unmatched bases: 11. The CDR3 bases are TGCGCCAGCAGCCACGGGGGACTAGCTCCCGTCGAGCAGTACTTC. Encoded protein: CASSHGGLAPVEQYF. The entire variable domain, with the rest obtained from reference TRBV5-1 and TRBJ2-7, is as follows: KAGVTQTPRYLIKTRGQQVTLSCSPISGHRSVSWYQQTPGQGLQFLFEYFSETQRNKGNFPGRFSGRQFSNSRSEMNVSTLELGDSALYLCASSHGGLAPVEQYFGPGTRLTVT.

The rearrangement uses TRBV4-3 and TRBJ2-2, with D perhaps matching TRBD2 (5 bases). V was cut by 2 bases and J by 7 bases, with 11 bases left in between. This CDR3 spans 14 amino acids. Germline assignment: CDR1 LGHNA and CDR2 YSLEER. CDR3 DNA sequence: TGCGCCAGCAGCCAACACGGGAATGTCGGGGAGCTGTTTTTT. Amino acids: CASSQHGNVGELFF.

The V call is TRBV5-6, the J call TRBJ2-2; a possible D gene is TRBD2 (6 bases). The germline CDR1 and CDR2 sequences are SGHDT and YYEEEE. The CDR3 length is 16 residues. Trimming took 3 bases from V and 0 from J, leaving 12 bases between them. CDR3 sequence: CASSWDSFANTGELFF. The CDR3 bases are TGTGCCAGCAGCTGGGACTCGTTCGCGAACACCGGGGAGCTGTTTTTT.

The chain employs TRBV7-6 and TRBJ2-1, with TRBD2 as a possible D gene (5 bases). Trimming took off 1 base at V and 5 bases at J, with 12 bases between the two ends. Germline values: CDR1 SGHVS, CDR2 FNYEAQ. The CDR3 covers 15 residues. The CDR3 bases are TGTGCCAGCAGCTTAGTTGTGGGAGCCGACAATGAGCAGTTCTTC. Translation gives CASSLVVGADNEQFF.

V and J are TRBV27 and TRBJ2-1, with D uncertain. Germline V lookup: CDR1 MNHEY, CDR2 SMNVEV (reference sequence). The length of the CDR3 is 13 residues. V was trimmed by 3 bases and J by 10 bases, leaving 13 bases between them. In DNA, the CDR3 is TGTGCCAGCAGTTTCGGTCGCGGTAAAGAGCAGTTCTTC. The encoded protein is CASSFGRGKEQFF.

This chain links TRBV29-1 with TRBJ2-3; 9 bases match TRBD2. Trimming took 4 bases from V and 4 from J; bases not matched to a gene: 3. There are 13 residues in the CDR3. Germline assignment: CDR1 SQVTM and CDR2 ANQGSEA. In DNA form, the CDR3 reads TGCAGCGTTGGAGCGGGGGGACCAGATACGCAGTATTTT. Translated: CSVGAGGPDTQYF.

The chain couples TRBV29-1 to TRBJ1-1; D possibly corresponds to TRBD1 (6 bases). CDR1 and CDR2 from the germline V gene are SQVTM and ANQGSEA. This CDR3 comprises 11 residues. Trimming cost V 7 bases and J 1 base, with 7 bases left between them. The CDR3 loop reads CSAGENTEAFF. The DNA for the CDR3 is TGCAGCGCAGGGGAGAACACTGAAGCTTTCTTT.

V and J are TRBV19 and TRBJ1-6, with D perhaps matching TRBD1 (5 bases). This CDR3 contains 14 residues. The V gene lost 5 bases and the J gene lost 11 bases, with 16 bases spanning the gap. Germline V gives CDR1 LNHDA, CDR2 SQIVND (reference sequence). The CDR3 DNA is TGTGCCAGTAGTCCCCCCCGGGACCTACCACCCCTCCACTTT. It is translated as CASSPPRDLPPLHF.

The chain employs TRBV7-9 and TRBJ2-7; D uncertain. The ends were cut back, 2 bases at V and 4 bases at J, with 12 bases in the middle. Germline values: CDR1 SEHNR, CDR2 FQNEAQ (reference sequence). CDR3 length: 14 amino acids. This CDR3 reads CASSLPGQLYEQYF. The DNA for the CDR3 is TGTGCCAGCAGCTTACCGGGCCAATTATACGAGCAGTACTTC.

This sequence joins TRBV4-1 and TRBJ2-2, with 7 bases aligning to TRBD1. This CDR3 region has 17 residues. Germline CDR1 reads MGHRA; CDR2 reads YSYEKL. Germline trimming cut 4 bases from V and 5 bases from J; bases unmatched to any gene: 13. CDR3: CASSPWGGTVPTGELFF. CDR3 sequence (DNA): TGCGCCAGCAGCCCATGGGGTGGGACAGTTCCGACCGGGGAGCTGTTTTTT.